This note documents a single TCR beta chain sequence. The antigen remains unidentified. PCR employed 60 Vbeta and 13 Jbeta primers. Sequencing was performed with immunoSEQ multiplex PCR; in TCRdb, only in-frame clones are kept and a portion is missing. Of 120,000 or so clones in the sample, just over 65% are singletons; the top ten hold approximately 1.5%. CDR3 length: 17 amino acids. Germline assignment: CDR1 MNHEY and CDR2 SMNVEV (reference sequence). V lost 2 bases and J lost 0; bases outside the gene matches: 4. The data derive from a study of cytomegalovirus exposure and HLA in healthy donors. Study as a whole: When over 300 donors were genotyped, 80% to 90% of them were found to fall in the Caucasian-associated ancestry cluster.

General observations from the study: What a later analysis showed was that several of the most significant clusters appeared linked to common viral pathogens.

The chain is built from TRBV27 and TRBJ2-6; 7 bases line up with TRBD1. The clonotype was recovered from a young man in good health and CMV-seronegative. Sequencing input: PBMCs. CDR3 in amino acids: CASSLRTGRSGANVLTF. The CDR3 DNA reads TGTGCCAGCAGTTTAAGGACAGGCCGCTCTGGGGCCAACGTCCTGACTTTC.